This TCR beta chain was retrieved from a study of Ad26.COV2.S vaccination and SARS-CoV-2 variants. In the study overall: It was the COV1001 Ad26.COV2.S trial arm that included the donor. Each vaccinee took Ad26.COV2.S intramuscularly, once or twice 56 days apart.

This clone was observed once. What it binds is not known. The study's findings and limits: Participants in the vaccine arm had higher spike-specific TCR breadth; placebo recipients had lower.

Clones were sequenced by immunoSEQ multiplex PCR, and TCRdb holds only the in-frame ones, with some missing. The table has around 320,000 clones, around four fifths seen once; the top ten hold 2.1%. Treatment noted: roughly 18 received Ad26.COV2.S at low or high dose, single or two shots; several received placebo; per-sample allocation not given. Specimens were obtained on day 63 following the first vaccine or placebo injection. Trimming removed 0 bases at V and 8 bases at J, with 10 bases between. CDR3 size: 14 residues. From germline, CDR1 is SEHNR and CDR2 FQNEAQ (reference sequence). The receptor was derived from a person between 18 and 60 years old who received the Ad26.COV2.S COVID-19 vaccine or a placebo. The chain recombines TRBV7-9 with TRBJ1-4, with a possible D match to TRBD1 (5 bases). Specimen: peripheral blood, collected in a trial of Ad26.COV2.S vaccine versus placebo. In DNA form, the CDR3 reads TGTGCCAGCAGCTTAGCTGGTAAGGGGGAAAAACTGTTTTTT. Protein sequence: CASSLAGKGEKLFF.